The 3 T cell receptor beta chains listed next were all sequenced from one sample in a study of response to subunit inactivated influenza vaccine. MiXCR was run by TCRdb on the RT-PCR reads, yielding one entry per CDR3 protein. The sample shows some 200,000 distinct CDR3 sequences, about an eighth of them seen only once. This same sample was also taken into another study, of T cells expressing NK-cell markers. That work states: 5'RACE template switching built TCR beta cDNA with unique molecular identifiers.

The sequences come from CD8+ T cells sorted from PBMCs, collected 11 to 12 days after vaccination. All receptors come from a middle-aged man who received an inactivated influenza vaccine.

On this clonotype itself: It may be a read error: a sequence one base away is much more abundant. The CDR3 reads CASSQGLYYEQYF. For the CDR3, the DNA is TGTGCCAGCAGCCAAGGACTCTACTACGAGCAGTACTTC. V and J are TRBV3-1 and TRBJ2-7; D gene uncertain. This CDR3 is 13 amino acids long. CDR1 is LGHDT, CDR2 YNNKEL, per germline (reference sequence). V lost 1 base, J lost 3 bases, and 7 bases lay in between.

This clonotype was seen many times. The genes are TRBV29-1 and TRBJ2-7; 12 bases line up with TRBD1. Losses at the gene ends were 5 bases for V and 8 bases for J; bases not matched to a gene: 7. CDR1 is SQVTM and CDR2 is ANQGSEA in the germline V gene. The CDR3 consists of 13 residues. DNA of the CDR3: TGCAGCGTTATAGGGACAGGGGGCGTCAAGCAGTACTTC. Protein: CSVIGTGGVKQYF.

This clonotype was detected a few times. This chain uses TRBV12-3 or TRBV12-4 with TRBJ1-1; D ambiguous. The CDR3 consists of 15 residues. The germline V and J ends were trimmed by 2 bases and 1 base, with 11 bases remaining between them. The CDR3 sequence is CASSLSQWGNTEAFF. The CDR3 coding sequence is TGTGCCAGCAGTTTATCTCAGTGGGGGAACACTGAAGCTTTCTTT.